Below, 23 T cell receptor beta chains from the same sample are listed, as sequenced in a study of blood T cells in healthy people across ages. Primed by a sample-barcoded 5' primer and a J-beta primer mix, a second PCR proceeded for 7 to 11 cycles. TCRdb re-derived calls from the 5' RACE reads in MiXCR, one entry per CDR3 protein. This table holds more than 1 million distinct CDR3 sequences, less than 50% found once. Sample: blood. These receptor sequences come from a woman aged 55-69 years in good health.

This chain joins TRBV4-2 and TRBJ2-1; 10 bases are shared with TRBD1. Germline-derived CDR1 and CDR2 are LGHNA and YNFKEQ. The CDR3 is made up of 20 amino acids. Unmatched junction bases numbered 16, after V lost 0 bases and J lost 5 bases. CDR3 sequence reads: CASSQEKSLADRGQNNEQFF. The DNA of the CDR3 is TGTGCCAGCAGCCAAGAAAAGTCTTTGGCTGACAGGGGGCAAAACAATGAGCAGTTCTTC.

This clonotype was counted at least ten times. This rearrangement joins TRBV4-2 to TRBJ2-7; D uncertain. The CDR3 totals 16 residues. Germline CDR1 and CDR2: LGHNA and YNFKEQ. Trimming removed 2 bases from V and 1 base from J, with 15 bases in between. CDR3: CASSQLFSRTSYEQYF. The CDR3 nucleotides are TGTGCCAGCAGCCAACTGTTTAGCAGGACGTCCTACGAGCAGTACTTC.

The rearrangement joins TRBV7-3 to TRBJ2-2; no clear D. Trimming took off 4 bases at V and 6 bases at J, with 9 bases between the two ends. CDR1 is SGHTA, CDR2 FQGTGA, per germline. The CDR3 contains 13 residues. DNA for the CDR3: TGTGCCAGCAGCTACGGACCGGCCGGGGAGCTGTTTTTT. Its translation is CASSYGPAGELFF.

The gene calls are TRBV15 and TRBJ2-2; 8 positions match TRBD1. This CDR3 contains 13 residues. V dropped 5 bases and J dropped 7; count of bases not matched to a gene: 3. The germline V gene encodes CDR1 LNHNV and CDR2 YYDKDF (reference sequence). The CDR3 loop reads CATSGQGVGELFF. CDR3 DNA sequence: TGTGCCACCAGCGGACAGGGCGTCGGGGAGCTGTTTTTT. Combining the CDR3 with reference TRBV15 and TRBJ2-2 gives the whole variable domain DAMVIQNPRYQVTQFGKPVTLSCSQTLNHNVMYWYQQKSSQAPKLLFHYYDKDFNNEADTPDNFQSRRPNTSFCFLDIRSPGLGDTAMYLCATSGQGVGELFFGEGSRLTVL.

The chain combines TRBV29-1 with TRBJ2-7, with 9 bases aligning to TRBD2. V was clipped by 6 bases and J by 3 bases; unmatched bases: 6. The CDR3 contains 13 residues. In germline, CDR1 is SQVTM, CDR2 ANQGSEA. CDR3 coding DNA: TGCAGCGTGGAGCGGGAGGATGGCTACGAGCAGTACTTC. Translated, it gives CSVEREDGYEQYF.

This CDR3 reads CASSHGGVSGEAFF. The CDR3 DNA reads as TGTGCCAGCAGCCATGGGGGGGTGTCTGGAGAAGCTTTCTTT. The chain is built from TRBV14 and TRBJ1-1; maybe TRBD1 (5 bases). Deletions cut 3 bases from V and 8 bases from J, with 16 bases between. This CDR3 contains 14 residues. Per germline, CDR1 SGHDN and CDR2 FVKESK.

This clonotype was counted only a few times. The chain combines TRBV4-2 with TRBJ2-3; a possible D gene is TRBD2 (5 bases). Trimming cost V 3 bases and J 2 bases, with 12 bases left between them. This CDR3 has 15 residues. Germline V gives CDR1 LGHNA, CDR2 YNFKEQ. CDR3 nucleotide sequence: TGTGCCAGCAGCCAGAGGGCGGAAAACACAGATACGCAGTATTTT. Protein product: CASSQRAENTDTQYF.

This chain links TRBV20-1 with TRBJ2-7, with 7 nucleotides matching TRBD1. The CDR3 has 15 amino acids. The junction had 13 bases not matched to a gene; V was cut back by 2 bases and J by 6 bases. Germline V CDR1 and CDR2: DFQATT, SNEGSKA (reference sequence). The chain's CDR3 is CSARPTYRGGREQYF. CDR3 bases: TGCAGTGCTAGACCGACTTACAGGGGCGGTCGCGAGCAGTACTTC.

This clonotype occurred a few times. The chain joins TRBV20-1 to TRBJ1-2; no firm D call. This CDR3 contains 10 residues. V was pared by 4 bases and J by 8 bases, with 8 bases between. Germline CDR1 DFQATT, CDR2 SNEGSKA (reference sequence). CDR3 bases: TGCAGTGCTAAAGGTGGGGGCTACACCTTC. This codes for CSAKGGGYTF.

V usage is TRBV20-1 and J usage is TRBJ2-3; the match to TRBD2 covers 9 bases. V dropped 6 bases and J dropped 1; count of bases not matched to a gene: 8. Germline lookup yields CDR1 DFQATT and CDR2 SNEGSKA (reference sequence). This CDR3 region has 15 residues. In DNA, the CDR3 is TGCAGTGCCCTGAGGGGCGGGAGGGGCACAGATACGCAGTATTTT. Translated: CSALRGGRGTDTQYF.

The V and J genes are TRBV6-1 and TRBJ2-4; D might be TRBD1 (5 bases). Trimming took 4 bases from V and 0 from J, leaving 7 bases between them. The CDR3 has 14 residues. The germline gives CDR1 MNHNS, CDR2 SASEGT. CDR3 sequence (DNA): TGTGCCAGCAGTGGACAGAAAGCCAAAAACATTCAGTACTTC. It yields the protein CASSGQKAKNIQYF.

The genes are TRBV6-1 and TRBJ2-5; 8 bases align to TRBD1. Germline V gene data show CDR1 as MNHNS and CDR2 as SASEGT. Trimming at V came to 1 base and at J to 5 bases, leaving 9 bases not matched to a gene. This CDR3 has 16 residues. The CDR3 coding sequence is TGTGCCAGCAGTGAAGTTGGGACAGGTTGGGCCGAGACCCAGTACTTC. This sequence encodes CASSEVGTGWAETQYF.

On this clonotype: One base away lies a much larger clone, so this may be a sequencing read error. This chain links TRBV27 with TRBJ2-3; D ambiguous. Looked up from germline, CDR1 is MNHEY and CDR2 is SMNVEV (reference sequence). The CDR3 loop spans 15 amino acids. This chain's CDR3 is CTSSLSPEGTDTQYF. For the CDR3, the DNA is TGTACCAGCAGTTTATCGCCGGAAGGTACAGATACGCAGTATTTT.

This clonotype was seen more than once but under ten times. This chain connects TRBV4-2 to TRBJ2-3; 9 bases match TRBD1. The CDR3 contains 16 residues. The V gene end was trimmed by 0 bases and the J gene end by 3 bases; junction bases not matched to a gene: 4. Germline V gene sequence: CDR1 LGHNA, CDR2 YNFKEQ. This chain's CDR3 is CASSQEAGQGTDTQYF. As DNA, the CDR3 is TGTGCCAGCAGCCAAGAGGCGGGACAGGGTACAGATACGCAGTATTTT.

DNA of the CDR3: TGCAGTGCTAGTCAGTCTAGCGGCGGGAAGTACGAGCAGTACTTC. As protein: CSASQSSGGKYEQYF. This chain uses TRBV20-1 with TRBJ2-7, with TRBD2 matching 7 bases. J lost 4 bases, V lost 3 bases, and 12 bases had no gene match. CDR1 is DFQATT, CDR2 SNEGSKA, per germline (reference sequence). This CDR3 region has 15 residues.

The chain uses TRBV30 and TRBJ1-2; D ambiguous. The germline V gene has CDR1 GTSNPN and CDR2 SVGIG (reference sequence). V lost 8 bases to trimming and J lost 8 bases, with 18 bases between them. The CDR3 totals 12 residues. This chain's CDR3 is CARRANAGGYTF. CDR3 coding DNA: TGTGCCCGACGGGCGAACGCTGGCGGCTACACCTTC.

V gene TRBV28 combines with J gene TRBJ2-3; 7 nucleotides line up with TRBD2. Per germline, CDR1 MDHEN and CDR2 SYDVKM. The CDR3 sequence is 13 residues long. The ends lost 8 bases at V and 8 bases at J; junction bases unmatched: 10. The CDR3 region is CASGSGAPATQYF. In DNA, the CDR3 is TGTGCCAGCGGAAGCGGGGCCCCCGCTACGCAGTATTTT.

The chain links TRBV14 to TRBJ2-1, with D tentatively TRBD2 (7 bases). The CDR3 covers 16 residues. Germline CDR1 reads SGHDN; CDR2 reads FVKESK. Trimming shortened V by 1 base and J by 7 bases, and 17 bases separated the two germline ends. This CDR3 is CASSQAGPGGLNEQFF. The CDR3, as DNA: TGTGCCAGCAGCCAAGCGGGGCCGGGGGGCTTAAATGAGCAGTTCTTC.

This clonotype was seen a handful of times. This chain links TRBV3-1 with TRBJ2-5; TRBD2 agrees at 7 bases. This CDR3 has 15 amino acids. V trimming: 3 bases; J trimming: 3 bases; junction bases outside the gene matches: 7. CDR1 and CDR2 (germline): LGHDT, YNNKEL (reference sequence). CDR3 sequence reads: CASSQGGTIKETQYF. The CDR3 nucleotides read TGTGCCAGCAGCCAGGGCGGGACTATTAAAGAGACCCAGTACTTC.

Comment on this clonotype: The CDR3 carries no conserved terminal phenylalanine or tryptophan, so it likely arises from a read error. The CDR3 loop is CASSLYGREQYL. The DNA for the CDR3 is TGTGCCAGCAGCTTATATGGCAGGGAGCAGTACCTC. The chain is built from TRBV7-2 and TRBJ2-7; no clear D. Per the germline V gene, CDR1 is SGHTA and CDR2 is FQGNSA. The CDR3 spans 12 residues. V was clipped by 2 bases and J by 7 bases, with 9 bases between them.

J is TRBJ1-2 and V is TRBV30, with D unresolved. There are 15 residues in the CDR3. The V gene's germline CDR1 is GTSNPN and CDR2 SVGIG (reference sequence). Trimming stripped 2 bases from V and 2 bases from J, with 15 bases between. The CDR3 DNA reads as TGTGCCTGGAGTTCAGAGGGTTTCGGGAACTATGGCTACACCTTC. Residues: CAWSSEGFGNYGYTF.

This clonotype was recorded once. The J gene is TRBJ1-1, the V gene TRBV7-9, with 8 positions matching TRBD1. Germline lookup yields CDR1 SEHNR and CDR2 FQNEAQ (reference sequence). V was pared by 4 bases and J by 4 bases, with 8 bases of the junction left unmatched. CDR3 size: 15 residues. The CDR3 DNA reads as TGTGCCAGCAGCTCAAACAGGGGGAGGTTCACTGAAGCTTTCTTT. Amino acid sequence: CASSSNRGRFTEAFF.

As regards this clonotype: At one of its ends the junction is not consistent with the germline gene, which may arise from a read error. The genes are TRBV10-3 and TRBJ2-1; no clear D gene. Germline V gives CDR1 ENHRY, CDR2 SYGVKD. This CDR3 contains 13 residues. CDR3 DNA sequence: TGTGCCATCAGTTTGGGCCTAGTGAATGGGCAGTTCTTC. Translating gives CAISLGLVNGQFF.